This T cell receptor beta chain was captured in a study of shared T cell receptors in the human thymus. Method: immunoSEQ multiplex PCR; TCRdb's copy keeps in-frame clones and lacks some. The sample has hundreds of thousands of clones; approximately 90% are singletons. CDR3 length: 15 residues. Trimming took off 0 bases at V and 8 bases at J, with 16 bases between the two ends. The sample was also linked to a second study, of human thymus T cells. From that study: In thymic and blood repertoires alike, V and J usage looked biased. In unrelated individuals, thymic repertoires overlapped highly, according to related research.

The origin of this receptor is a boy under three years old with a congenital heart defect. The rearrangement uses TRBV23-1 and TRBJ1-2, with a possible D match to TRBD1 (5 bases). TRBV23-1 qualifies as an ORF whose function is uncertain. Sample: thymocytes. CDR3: CASSQSEGHREGYTF. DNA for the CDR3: TGCGCCAGCAGTCAATCTGAAGGACACCGCGAGGGCTACACCTTC.